This T cell receptor beta chain was profiled in a study of Graves' ophthalmopathy and Graves' hyperthyroidism. Whole-study context: Stable hyperthyroidism meant no progression to ophthalmopathy within 18 months of follow-up. The study's findings and limits: Most thyroid-expanded clonotypes exceeding 0.001 frequency were also found in blood. The model predicted ophthalmopathy progression with roughly 70% sensitivity and under 75% specificity.

RNA transcripts were the source from which TCR beta CDR3 regions were amplified. An opening RT-PCR round employed HTBI primers and preceded a second-round multiplex PCR. TCRdb reprocessed the multiplex PCR reads via MiXCR and lists one record per CDR3 protein. The table has 500,000 to 700,000 distinct CDR3 sequences, about 40% seen once; the top ten hold about 4.1%. This CDR3 contains 14 residues. V dropped 6 bases and J dropped 1 base, with 13 bases sitting between them. Thyroid ultrasound, orbital computed tomography, TRAb, serum thyroxine and clinical symptoms formed the basis of diagnosis. This clonotype was found many times. The antigen is not known.

The receptor was isolated from an adult man with Graves' hyperthyroidism. Input material: peripheral blood or thyroid tissue (not recorded which). V and J are TRBV12-3 or TRBV12-4 and TRBJ2-7; possible D gene TRBD2, 6 bases. CDR3 in DNA: TGTGCCAGCAGCTCAAGTAGCGGATCCTACGAGCAGTACTTC. This gives the protein CASSSSSGSYEQYF.